This T cell receptor (beta chain) was sequenced in a study of blood T cell repertoires in COVID-19. On the study more broadly: Samples taken during acute and convalescent COVID-19 were collected in the United States, Italy and Spain.

Authors' data handling: Reference gene primer amplification yielded estimated nucleated cell counts. Clones were read by immunoSEQ multiplex PCR, and TCRdb kept only the in-frame ones, dropping some. V, J and clone size are taken as reported in that table, and D and trimming were inferred from the DNA itself. The data contain roughly 250,000 clones, 70% to 85% of them seen just once; the ten biggest clones take up 4.5% to 6%. V gave up 3 bases and J gave up 2 bases, with 17 bases separating them. Germline V gene lookup returns CDR1 MGHRA and CDR2 YSYEKL. CDR3 size: 17 residues. The clonotype was recovered from a woman aged 80 or older with active or convalescent COVID-19. This chain connects TRBV4-1 to TRBJ2-1; TRBD1 is a possible D gene (6 bases). Sequences were obtained from peripheral blood. The DNA for the CDR3 is TGCGCCAGCAGCCATGGGACCGGGACAAGGACCTACAATGAGCAGTTCTTC. Amino acid sequence: CASSHGTGTRTYNEQFF.